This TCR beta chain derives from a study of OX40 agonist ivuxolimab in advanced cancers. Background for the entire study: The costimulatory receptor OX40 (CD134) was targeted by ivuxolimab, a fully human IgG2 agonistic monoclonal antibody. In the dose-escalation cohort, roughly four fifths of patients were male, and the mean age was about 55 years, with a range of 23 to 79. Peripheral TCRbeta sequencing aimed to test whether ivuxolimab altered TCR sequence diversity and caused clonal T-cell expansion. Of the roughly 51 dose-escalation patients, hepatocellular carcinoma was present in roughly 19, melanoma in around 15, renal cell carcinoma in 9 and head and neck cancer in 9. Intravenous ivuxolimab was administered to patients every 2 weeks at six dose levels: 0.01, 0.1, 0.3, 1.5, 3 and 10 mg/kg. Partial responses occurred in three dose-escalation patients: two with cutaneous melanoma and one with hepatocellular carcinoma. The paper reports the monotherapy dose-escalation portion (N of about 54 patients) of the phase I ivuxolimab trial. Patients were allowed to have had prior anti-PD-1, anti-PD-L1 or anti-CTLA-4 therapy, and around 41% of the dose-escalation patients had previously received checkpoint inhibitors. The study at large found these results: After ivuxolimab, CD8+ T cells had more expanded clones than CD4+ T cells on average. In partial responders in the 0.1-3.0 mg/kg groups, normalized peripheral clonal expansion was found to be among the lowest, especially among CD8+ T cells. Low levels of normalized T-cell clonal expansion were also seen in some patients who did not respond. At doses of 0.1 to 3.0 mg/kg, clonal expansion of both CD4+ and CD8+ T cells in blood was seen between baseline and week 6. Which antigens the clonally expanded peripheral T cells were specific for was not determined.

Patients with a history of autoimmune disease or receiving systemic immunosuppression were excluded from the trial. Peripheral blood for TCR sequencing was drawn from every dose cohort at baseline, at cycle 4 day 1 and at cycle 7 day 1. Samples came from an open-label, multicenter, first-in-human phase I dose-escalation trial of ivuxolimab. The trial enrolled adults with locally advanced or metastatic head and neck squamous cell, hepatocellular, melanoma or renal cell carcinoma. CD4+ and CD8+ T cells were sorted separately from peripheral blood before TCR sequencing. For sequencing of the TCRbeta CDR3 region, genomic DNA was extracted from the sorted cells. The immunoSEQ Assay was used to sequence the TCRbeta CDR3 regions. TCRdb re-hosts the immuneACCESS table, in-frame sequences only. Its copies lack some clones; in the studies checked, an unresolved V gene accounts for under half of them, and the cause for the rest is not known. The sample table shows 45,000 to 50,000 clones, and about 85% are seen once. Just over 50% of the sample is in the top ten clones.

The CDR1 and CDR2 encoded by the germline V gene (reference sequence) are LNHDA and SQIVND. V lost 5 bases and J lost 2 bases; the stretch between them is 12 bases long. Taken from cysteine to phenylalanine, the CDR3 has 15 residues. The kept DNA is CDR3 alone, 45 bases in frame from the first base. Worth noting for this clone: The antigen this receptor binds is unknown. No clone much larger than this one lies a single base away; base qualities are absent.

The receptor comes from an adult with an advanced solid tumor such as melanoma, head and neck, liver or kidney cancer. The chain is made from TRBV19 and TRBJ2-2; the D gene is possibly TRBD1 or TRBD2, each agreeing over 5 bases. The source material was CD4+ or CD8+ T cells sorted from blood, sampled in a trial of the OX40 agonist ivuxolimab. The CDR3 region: CASSHRDGNTGELFF. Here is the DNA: TGTGCCAGTAGTCACCGGGACGGAAACACCGGGGAGCTGTTTTTT.